What follows are 8 T cell receptor beta chains derived from one specimen sequenced in a study of T cell responses to AZD1222 COVID-19 vaccine. The repertoire was sequenced with immunoSEQ multiplex PCR; TCRdb's copy has only in-frame clones and lacks some. The data hold about 150,000 clones, with roughly nine tenths observed a single time. Sample: peripheral blood, taken on day 0 of AZD1222 vaccination. All receptors come from an adult in good health.

The chain carries TRBV5-1 and TRBJ1-1; maybe TRBD1 (6 bases). The ends were cut back, 4 bases at V and 4 bases at J, with 14 bases in the middle. Looked up from germline, CDR1 is SGHRS and CDR2 is YFSETQ. The CDR3 has 14 amino acids. The CDR3 region is CASSPTGGLTEAFF. As DNA, the CDR3 is TGCGCCAGCAGCCCGACGGGGGGGCTCACTGAAGCTTTCTTT.

The gene calls are TRBV2 and TRBJ1-5, with 7 bases fitting TRBD1. Germline CDR1 SNHLY, CDR2 FYNNEI. The CDR3 spans 13 residues. The V gene end was trimmed by 4 bases and the J gene end by 8 bases; junction bases not matched to a gene: 5. The DNA of the CDR3 is TGTGCCAGCAGTGCACAGGGGTCGGAGCCCCAGCATTTT. It translates to CASSAQGSEPQHF.

This clone was counted once. The chain combines TRBV27 with TRBJ1-2; 7 nucleotides agree with TRBD1. In germline, CDR1 is MNHEY, CDR2 SMNVEV (reference sequence). This CDR3 has 14 residues. V lost 8 bases, J lost 4 bases, and 10 bases stayed unmatched. The CDR3: CASSLGGSSYGYTF. As DNA, the CDR3 is TGTGCCAGCTCTCTAGGGGGCTCGAGCTATGGCTACACCTTC.

This clone has a handful of counts. V usage is TRBV5-8 and J usage is TRBJ2-5; TRBD1 aligns across 7 bases. CDR3 length: 14 residues. Looked up from germline, CDR1 is SGHTS and CDR2 is YDEGEE. J lost 2 bases, V lost 2 bases, and 3 bases had no gene match. DNA of the CDR3: TGTGCCAGCAGCTTACCGGGACAGCAAGAGACCCAGTACTTC. Protein sequence: CASSLPGQQETQYF.

The chain couples TRBV6-5 to TRBJ1-2, with a possible D match to TRBD1 (6 bases). V lost 8 bases and J lost 3, with 19 bases in between. The CDR3 is 15 residues long. The germline V gene encodes CDR1 MNHEY and CDR2 SVGAGI. CDR3 bases: TGTGCCAGCTCCAAGGGCAGGGGCCTTGACTATGGCTACACCTTC. It is translated as CASSKGRGLDYGYTF.

The rearrangement links TRBV3-1 (or the pseudogene TRBV3-2) to TRBJ2-5, with no clear D. The CDR3 has 13 residues. Trimming removed 4 bases at V and 2 bases at J, with 8 bases between. Germline assignment: CDR1 LGHDT and CDR2 YNNKEL (reference sequence). CDR3 bases: TGTGCCAGCAGCCCCACCGGGCAAGAGACCCAGTACTTC. Its protein is CASSPTGQETQYF.

The V gene is TRBV29-1, the J gene TRBJ2-7; TRBD1 might be the D (5 bases). The V gene lost 5 bases and the J gene lost 5 bases, with 7 bases spanning the gap. There are 10 residues in the CDR3. Per germline, CDR1 SQVTM and CDR2 ANQGSEA. CDR3 loop: CSVQGHEQYF. The CDR3 DNA reads as TGCAGCGTTCAGGGCCACGAGCAGTACTTC.

This rearrangement joins TRBV28 to TRBJ2-1; 8 bases are a match to TRBD1. The length of the CDR3 is 15 residues. Losses at the gene ends were 5 bases for V and 6 bases for J; bases not matched to a gene: 9. The germline V gene has CDR1 MDHEN and CDR2 SYDVKM. As DNA, the CDR3 is TGTGCCAGCAGTCCAACCGGGACAGGCTCCAATGAGCAGTTCTTC. This translates into CASSPTGTGSNEQFF.